What follows are 29 T cell receptor beta chains derived from one specimen sequenced in a study of OX40 agonist ivuxolimab in advanced cancers. Libraries were made using the immunoSEQ multiplex PCR assay. TCRdb provides this immuneACCESS table in a form limited to in-frame rearrangements. Some clones are lacking; in checked studies, under half of them reflect an unresolved V gene, and why the rest are absent is not known. For this sample the table gives 45,000 to 60,000 clones, of which less than 85% were detected only once. The biggest ten clones account for about 1.9% of the sample. Sequencing used CD4+ or CD8+ T cells sorted from blood, obtained in a trial of the OX40 agonist ivuxolimab. Receptors originate from an adult with an advanced solid tumor such as melanoma, head and neck, liver or kidney cancer.

The rearrangement links TRBV7-2 to TRBJ1-4; D perhaps matches TRBD1 (5 bases). Germline lookup yields CDR1 SGHTA and CDR2 FQGNSA. Trimming stripped 6 bases from V and 8 bases from J, with 16 bases between. This CDR3 is built from 14 residues. In DNA, the CDR3 is TGTGCCAGCAGTCTAAAGGGCTGGGGGGAAAAACTGTTTTTT. Protein sequence: CASSLKGWGEKLFF.

The chain carries TRBV7-2 and TRBJ1-3; no clear D gene. Trimming shortened V by 4 bases and J by 4 bases, and 17 bases separated the two germline ends. The CDR3 is 16 amino acids. Germline V gene sequence: CDR1 SGHTA, CDR2 FQGNSA. The CDR3 here is CASSYDGVLDGNTIYF. The CDR3 DNA reads TGTGCCAGCAGCTACGACGGAGTGTTGGACGGAAACACCATATATTTT.

This clone was detected only once. J is TRBJ2-5 and V is TRBV5-1; D not certain. The V gene's germline CDR1 is SGHRS and CDR2 YFSETQ. This CDR3 has 14 amino acids. Trimming took off 1 base at V and 2 bases at J, with 9 bases between the two ends. Here the CDR3 reads CASSLRSSQETQYF. The CDR3 DNA sequence: TGCGCCAGCAGCTTGAGGTCATCACAAGAGACCCAGTACTTC.

The rearrangement uses TRBV2 and TRBJ2-7; D is tentatively TRBD1 or TRBD2 (5 bases each). The V end lost 3 bases, the J end lost 0 bases, and 9 bases lay between the germline ends. Germline V gene data show CDR1 as SNHLY and CDR2 as FYNNEI. The length of the CDR3 is 14 residues. CDR3 DNA: TGTGCCAGCAGTGATGGGACGTCCTCCTACGAGCAGTACTTC. Translation gives CASSDGTSSYEQYF. Filled out from reference TRBV2 and TRBJ2-7, the complete variable domain reads EPEVTQTPSHQVTQMGQEVILRCVPISNHLYFYWYRQILGQKVEFLVSFYNNEISEKSEIFDDQFSVERPDGSNFTLKIRSTKLEDSAMYFCASSDGTSSYEQYFGPGTRLTVT.

The V and J genes are TRBV6-1 and TRBJ1-2; D gene ambiguous. The CDR3 length is 9 residues. Germline loops: CDR1 MNHNS, CDR2 SASEGT. V dropped 8 bases and J dropped 5 bases, with 3 bases sitting between them. CDR3 residues: CASGYGYTF. CDR3 DNA sequence: TGTGCCAGCGGGTATGGCTACACCTTC.

The rearrangement links TRBV4-1 to TRBJ2-5, with D possibly matching TRBD1 (6 bases). This CDR3 spans 15 amino acids. CDR1 is MGHRA and CDR2 is YSYEKL in the germline V gene. Trimming left V 4 bases short and J 2 bases short, with 14 bases between. CDR3 region: CASSLTSGQQETQYF. The CDR3 nucleotides are TGCGCCAGCAGCCTCACCTCCGGACAGCAAGAGACCCAGTACTTC.

This chain links TRBV29-1 with TRBJ2-7; D remains unclear. Trimming took 8 bases from V and 3 from J, leaving 11 bases between them. The CDR3 consists of 11 residues. Germline CDR1 is SQVTM and CDR2 is ANQGSEA. The CDR3 nucleotides are TGCAGCACTCGAGTCAGCTACGAGCAGTACTTC. It translates to CSTRVSYEQYF.

The genes are TRBV6-5 and TRBJ1-3; D unclear. Trimming took 0 bases from V and 4 from J, leaving 10 bases between them. Germline CDR1 is MNHEY and CDR2 is SVGAGI. CDR3 length: 15 residues. CDR3: CASSYSIQTGNTIYF. In DNA form, the CDR3 reads TGTGCCAGCAGTTACTCGATCCAGACCGGAAACACCATATATTTT.

The chain has TRBV9 and TRBJ2-3; TRBD1 matches 10 bases. This CDR3 contains 16 residues. The ends lost 0 bases at V and 5 bases at J; junction bases unmatched: 6. Germline assignment: CDR1 SGDLS and CDR2 YYNGEE. CDR3 coding DNA: TGTGCCAGCAGCGTAGCTTCGACAGGGGGCCTAGATACGCAGTATTTT. Translating it yields CASSVASTGGLDTQYF.

The chain combines TRBV28 with TRBJ2-1, with a weak D call TRBD1 (6 bases). The V end was cut by 4 bases, the J end by 8 bases, with 21 bases between. The V gene's germline CDR1 is MDHEN and CDR2 SYDVKM. This CDR3 contains 16 residues. CDR3 bases: TGTGCCAGCAGTTCCCCCGCGGCCAGGGGAGACGATGAGCAGTTCTTC. Translated: CASSSPAARGDDEQFF.

V is TRBV5-4 and J is TRBJ1-2; no clear D. V lost 1 base to trimming and J lost 5 bases, with 12 bases between them. Germline-derived CDR1 and CDR2 are SGHNT and YYREEE (reference sequence). The CDR3 spans 14 residues. Written as DNA, the CDR3 is TGTGCCAGCAGCTTGTGGCAGGCTTCATATGGCTACACCTTC. Translating gives CASSLWQASYGYTF. The full variable domain, completed using reference TRBV5-4 and TRBJ1-2, is ETGVTQSPTHLIKTRGQQVTLRCSSQSGHNTVSWYQQALGQGPQFIFQYYREEENGRGNFPPRFSGLQFPNYSSELNVNALELDDSALYLCASSLWQASYGYTFGSGTRLTVV.

The V and J genes are TRBV11-2 and TRBJ2-5; TRBD2 might be the D (7 bases). V was clipped by 4 bases and J by 5 bases, with 11 bases between them. CDR1 is SGHAT, CDR2 FQNNGV, per germline. The CDR3 consists of 13 residues. CDR3 protein: CASSSGGRETQYF. The CDR3 DNA sequence: TGTGCCAGCAGCTCGGGGGGCCGTGAGACCCAGTACTTC.

This clone was seen only a few times. This sequence joins TRBV9 and TRBJ1-2; D unresolved. Looked up from germline, CDR1 is SGDLS and CDR2 is YYNGEE. Trimming left V 3 bases short and J 3 bases short, with 6 bases between. The CDR3 sequence is 12 residues long. The CDR3 DNA is TGTGCCAGCAGCGGCGGTCACTATGGCTACACCTTC. It encodes CASSGGHYGYTF.

This sequence joins TRBV9 and TRBJ2-2, with 9 bases matching TRBD2. After removal of 1 base from V and 4 bases from J, the junction contained 8 bases not matched to a gene. The CDR3 sequence is 17 residues long. Germline V lookup: CDR1 SGDLS, CDR2 YYNGEE. CDR3: CASSVSPAGGSTGELFF. CDR3 DNA sequence: TGTGCCAGCAGCGTAAGCCCCGCGGGGGGGAGCACCGGGGAGCTGTTTTTT.

This clone was picked up one time. The chain joins TRBV5-1 to TRBJ2-1; D call uncertain. Germline CDR1 reads SGHRS; CDR2 reads YFSETQ. This CDR3 contains 14 residues. V gave up 2 bases and J gave up 7 bases, with 13 bases separating them. The CDR3, as DNA: TGCGCCAGCAGCTTAGGGTGGGCCGGGAATGAGCAGTTCTTC. Protein product: CASSLGWAGNEQFF.

This clone was picked up one time. This chain joins TRBV7-9 and TRBJ2-7; D is perhaps TRBD1 (6 bases). CDR1 SEHNR and CDR2 FQNEAQ come from the germline V gene (reference sequence). CDR3 length: 14 amino acids. Trimming took off 5 bases at V and 7 bases at J, with 18 bases between the two ends. The CDR3 region is CASSLRGNTGEQYF. The CDR3, as DNA: TGTGCCAGCAGCCTCAGGGGCAATACGGGGGAGCAGTACTTC.

The chain links TRBV7-2 to TRBJ2-3, with TRBD2 matching 8 bases. CDR1 and CDR2 from the germline V gene are SGHTA and FQGNSA. Unmatched junction bases numbered 12, after V lost 4 bases and J lost 9 bases. The CDR3 runs 15 residues. In nucleotides, the CDR3 is TGTGCCAGCAGCTCCCGGAGTAGCGGGGTAGGCACGCAGTATTTT. It is translated as CASSSRSSGVGTQYF.

The rearrangement links TRBV7-2 to TRBJ2-4; 9 bases are shared with TRBD2. The CDR3 has 18 amino acids. CDR1 is SGHTA, CDR2 FQGNSA, per germline. With 1 base clipped from V and 6 bases from J, the junction kept 13 bases outside the gene matches. CDR3 sequence: CASSLVSAWLAGPNIQYF. The CDR3 DNA reads as TGTGCCAGCAGCTTAGTAAGCGCCTGGCTAGCGGGACCAAACATTCAGTACTTC.

The chain is built from TRBV4-3 and TRBJ2-7; D tentatively fits TRBD1 or TRBD2 (5 bases each). Trimming took off 0 bases at V and 4 bases at J, with 13 bases between the two ends. Per the germline V gene, CDR1 is LGHNA and CDR2 is YSLEER. The CDR3 consists of 15 residues. DNA of the CDR3: TGCGCCAGCAGCCAAGAGCTGGGGGTCCAATACGAGCAGTACTTC. Its protein product is CASSQELGVQYEQYF.

The J gene is TRBJ2-6, the V gene TRBV5-1; D might be TRBD1 (5 bases). CDR3 size: 16 residues. With 0 bases removed from V and 3 bases from J, the gap between germline ends came to 10 bases. Germline V gives CDR1 SGHRS, CDR2 YFSETQ. The CDR3 sequence: CASSLATGGGANVLTF. CDR3 sequence (DNA): TGCGCCAGCAGCTTGGCCACAGGCGGTGGGGCCAACGTCCTGACTTTC.

The sample holds a few counts of this clone. V and J are TRBV7-9 and TRBJ2-3, with D maybe TRBD2 (5 bases). Looked up from germline, CDR1 is SEHNR and CDR2 is FQNEAQ (reference sequence). This CDR3 is built from 13 residues. Trimming removed 5 bases from V and 6 bases from J, with 12 bases in between. CDR3 in DNA: TGTGCCAGCAGCCCGCGGGTTGCGGATACGCAGTATTTT. Translation gives CASSPRVADTQYF.

Here the CDR3 reads CAINSARGTEAFF. CDR3 sequence (DNA): TGTGCCATAAACAGCGCGAGGGGCACTGAAGCTTTCTTT. The rearrangement joins TRBV7-2 to TRBJ1-1; D possibly corresponds to TRBD1 (5 bases). Germline-derived CDR1 and CDR2 are SGHTA and FQGNSA. This CDR3 region has 13 residues. Trimming left V 10 bases short and J 4 bases short, with 16 bases between.

The gene calls are TRBV19 and TRBJ2-3; 7 bases are a match to TRBD1. Germline trimming cut 6 bases from V and 6 bases from J; bases unmatched to any gene: 9. Germline CDR1 and CDR2: LNHDA and SQIVND (reference sequence). The CDR3 has 14 amino acids. CDR3: CASRNHRGTDTQYF. The DNA for the CDR3 is TGTGCCAGTAGGAATCACAGGGGTACGGATACGCAGTATTTT. Together with reference TRBV19 and TRBJ2-3, the CDR3 gives the full variable domain: DGGITQSPKYLFRKEGQNVTLSCEQNLNHDAMYWYRQDPGQGLRLIYYSQIVNDFQKGDIAEGYSVSREKKESFPLTVTSAQKNPTAFYLCASRNHRGTDTQYFGPGTRLTVL.

The chain joins TRBV4-3 to TRBJ1-1, with D unclear. This CDR3 is 15 amino acids long. V was cut by 2 bases and J by 5 bases, with 15 bases left in between. Germline CDR1 LGHNA, CDR2 YSLEER. The CDR3 sequence is CASSQMVGGRTEAFF. The DNA for the CDR3 is TGCGCCAGCAGCCAAATGGTTGGAGGTAGGACTGAAGCTTTCTTT.

The chain combines TRBV15 with TRBJ2-3; 8 bases agree with TRBD2. The junction had 7 bases not matched to a gene; V was cut back by 0 bases and J by 2 bases. The CDR3 covers 17 residues. CDR1 is LNHNV, CDR2 YYDKDF, per germline (reference sequence). The CDR3 sequence: CATSRDPGGGTTDTQYF. The CDR3 coding sequence is TGTGCCACCAGCAGAGATCCAGGCGGGGGGACCACAGATACGCAGTATTTT.

The CDR3 reads CASSIHQGGNEQFF. Here the CDR3 DNA reads TGTGCCAGCTCGATTCATCAGGGGGGGAATGAGCAGTTCTTC. The J gene is TRBJ2-1, the V gene TRBV18; either TRBD1 or TRBD2 may supply D (7 bases each). The V gene's germline CDR1 is KGHSH and CDR2 LQKENI. The ends were cut back, 6 bases at V and 7 bases at J, with 16 bases in the middle. The CDR3 runs to 14 residues.

In this sample, this clone turned up a few times. This chain joins TRBV2 and TRBJ2-1; 7 bases fit TRBD1. Trimming took 8 bases from V and 6 from J; bases not matched to a gene: 16. Germline loops: CDR1 SNHLY, CDR2 FYNNEI. CDR3 length equals 16 residues. The CDR3 coding sequence is TGTGCCAGCTCTCGGGACAGCTTCATTATTAGCAATGAGCAGTTCTTC. It yields the protein CASSRDSFIISNEQFF.

This clone was seen only once. The rearrangement joins TRBV11-3 to TRBJ1-1, with a tentative D call TRBD1 (6 bases). Germline values: CDR1 SGHNT, CDR2 YENEEA. V gave up 5 bases and J gave up 3 bases, with 13 bases separating them. The CDR3 extends over 14 amino acids. CDR3 sequence (DNA): TGTGCCAGCAGCCCGGGGGGGGCCCACACTGAAGCTTTCTTT. Its translation: CASSPGGAHTEAFF.

This clone was seen only a few times. The V gene is TRBV7-9, the J gene TRBJ1-1; TRBD1 matches 9 bases. The germline V gene has CDR1 SEHNR and CDR2 FQNEAQ (reference sequence). The length of the CDR3 is 13 residues. V lost 5 bases, J lost 4 bases, and 2 bases stayed unmatched. CDR3 amino acids: CASSTQGATEAFF. Written as DNA, the CDR3 is TGTGCCAGCAGCACACAGGGGGCCACTGAAGCTTTCTTT.